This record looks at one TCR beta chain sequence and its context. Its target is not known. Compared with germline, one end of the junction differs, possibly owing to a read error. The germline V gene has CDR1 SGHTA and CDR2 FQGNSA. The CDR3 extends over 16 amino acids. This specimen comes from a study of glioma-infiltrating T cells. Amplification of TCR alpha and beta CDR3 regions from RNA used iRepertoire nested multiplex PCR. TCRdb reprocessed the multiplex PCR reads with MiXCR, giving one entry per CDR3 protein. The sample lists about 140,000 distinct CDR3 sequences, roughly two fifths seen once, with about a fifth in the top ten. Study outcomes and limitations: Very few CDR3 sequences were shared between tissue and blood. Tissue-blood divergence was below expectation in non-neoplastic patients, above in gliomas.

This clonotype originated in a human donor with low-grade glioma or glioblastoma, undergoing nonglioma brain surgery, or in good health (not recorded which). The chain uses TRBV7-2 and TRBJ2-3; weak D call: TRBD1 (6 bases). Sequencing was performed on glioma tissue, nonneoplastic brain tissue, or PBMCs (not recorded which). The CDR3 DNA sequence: TGTGCCCGCAGCCCCTCGGGACACATTCTCACAGATACGCAGTATTTT. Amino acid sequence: CARSPSGHILTDTQYF.